This T cell receptor (beta chain) was sequenced in a study of beta chain features in type 1 diabetes. Study outcomes and limitations: In every one of the four CD4+ subsets, TCRB CDR3s were moderately but significantly shorter in Type 1 diabetes patients.

CD45RO/CCR7/CD25/CD127/CD95/CD27 staining was used to isolate CD4+ naive, central memory, regulatory and stem cell-like memory cells by sorting. Expressed TCRB transcripts were sequenced because the entire RNA isolate underwent reverse transcription. Naive, central memory and regulatory T cell samples produced a mean of about 4 million reads. Clones were read by immunoSEQ multiplex PCR, and TCRdb kept only the in-frame ones, dropping some. The table shows about 340,000 clones, with around an eighth occurring only once. This clone was seen a few times. What it recognizes is unknown. Between the trimmed V and J ends, which lost 6 bases and 7 bases, there was a span of 16 bases. The CDR3 runs to 13 residues. Germline lookup yields CDR1 SQVTM and CDR2 ANQGSEA.

The clonotype was recovered from a woman aged 18 to 35 with type 1 diabetes. V usage is TRBV29-1 and J usage is TRBJ2-1; D is unclear. The sequenced sample consisted of naive CD4+ T cells from blood. The CDR3 DNA reads as TGCAGCGTAGCCTTTTGGTTTGGTAATGAGCAGTTCTTC. Its translation: CSVAFWFGNEQFF.